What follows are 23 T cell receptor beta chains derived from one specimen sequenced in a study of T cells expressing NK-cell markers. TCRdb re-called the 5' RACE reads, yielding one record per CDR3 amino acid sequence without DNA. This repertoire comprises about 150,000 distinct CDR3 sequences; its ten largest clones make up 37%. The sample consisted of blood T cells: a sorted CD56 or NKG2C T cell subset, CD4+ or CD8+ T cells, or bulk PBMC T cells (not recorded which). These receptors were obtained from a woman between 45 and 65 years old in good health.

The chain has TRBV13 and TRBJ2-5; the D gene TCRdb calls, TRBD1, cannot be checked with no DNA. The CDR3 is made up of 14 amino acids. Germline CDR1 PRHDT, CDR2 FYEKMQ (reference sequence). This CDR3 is CASSSATTPGTQYF.

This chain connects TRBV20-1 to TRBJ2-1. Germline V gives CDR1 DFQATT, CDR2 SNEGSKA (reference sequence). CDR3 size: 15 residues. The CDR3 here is CSASTPLVSYNEQFF.

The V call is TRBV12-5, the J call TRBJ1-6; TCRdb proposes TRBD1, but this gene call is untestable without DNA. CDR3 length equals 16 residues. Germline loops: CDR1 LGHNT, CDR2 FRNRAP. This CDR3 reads CASGLDPGTDNSPLHF.

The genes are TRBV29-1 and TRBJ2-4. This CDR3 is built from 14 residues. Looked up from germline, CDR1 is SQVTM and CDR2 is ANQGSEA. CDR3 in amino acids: CSVVSPVAKNIQYF.

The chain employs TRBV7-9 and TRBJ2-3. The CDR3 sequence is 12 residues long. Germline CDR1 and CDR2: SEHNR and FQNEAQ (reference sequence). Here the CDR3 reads CASSGSVDTQYF.

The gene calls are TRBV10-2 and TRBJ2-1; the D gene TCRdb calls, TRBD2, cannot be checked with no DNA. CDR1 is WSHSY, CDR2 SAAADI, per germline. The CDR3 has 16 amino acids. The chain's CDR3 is CASSDSPSGKNNEQFF.

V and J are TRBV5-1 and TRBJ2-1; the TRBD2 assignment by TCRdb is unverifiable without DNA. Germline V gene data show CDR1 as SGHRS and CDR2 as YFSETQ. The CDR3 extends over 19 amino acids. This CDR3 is CASSLALGLAGVTYNEQFF.

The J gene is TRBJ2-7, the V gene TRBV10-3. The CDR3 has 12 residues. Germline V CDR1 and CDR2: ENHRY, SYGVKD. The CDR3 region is CAISESFYEQYF.

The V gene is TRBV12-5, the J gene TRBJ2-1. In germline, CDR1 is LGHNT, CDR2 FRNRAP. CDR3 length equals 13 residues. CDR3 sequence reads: CASGLVPNNEQFF. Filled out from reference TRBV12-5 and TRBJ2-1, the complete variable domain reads DARVTQTPRHKVTEMGQEVTMRCQPILGHNTVFWYRQTMMQGLELLAYFRNRAPLDDSGMPKDRFSAEMPDATLATLKIQPSEPRDSAVYFCASGLVPNNEQFFGPGTRLTVL.

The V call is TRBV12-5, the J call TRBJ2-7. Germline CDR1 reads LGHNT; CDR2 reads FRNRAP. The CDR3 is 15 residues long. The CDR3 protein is CASGLVGVEAYEQYF.

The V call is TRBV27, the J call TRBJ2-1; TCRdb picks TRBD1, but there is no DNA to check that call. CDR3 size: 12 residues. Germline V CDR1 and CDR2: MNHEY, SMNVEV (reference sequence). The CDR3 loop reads CASSSLDYEQFF.

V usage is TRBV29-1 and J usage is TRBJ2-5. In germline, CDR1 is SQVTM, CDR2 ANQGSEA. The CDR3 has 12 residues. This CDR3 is CSDGGFGETQYF.

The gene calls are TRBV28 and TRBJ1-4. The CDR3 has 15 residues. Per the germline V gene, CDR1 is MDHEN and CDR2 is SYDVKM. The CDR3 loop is CASSSRRAVNEKLFF.

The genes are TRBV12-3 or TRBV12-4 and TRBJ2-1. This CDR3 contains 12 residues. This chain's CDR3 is CASSFEAYEQFF.

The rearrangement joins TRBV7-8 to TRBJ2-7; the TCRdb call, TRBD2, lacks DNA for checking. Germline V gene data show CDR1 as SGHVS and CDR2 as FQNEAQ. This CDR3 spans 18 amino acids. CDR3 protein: CASSSVPGLAGESYEQYF.

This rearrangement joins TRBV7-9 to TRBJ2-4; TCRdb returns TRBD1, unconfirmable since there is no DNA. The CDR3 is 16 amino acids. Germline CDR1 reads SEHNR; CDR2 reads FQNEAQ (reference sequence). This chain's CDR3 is CASSLDPGEAKNIQYF.

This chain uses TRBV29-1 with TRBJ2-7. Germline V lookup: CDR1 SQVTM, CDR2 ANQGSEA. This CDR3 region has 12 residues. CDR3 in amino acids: CSVRQSSYEQYF.

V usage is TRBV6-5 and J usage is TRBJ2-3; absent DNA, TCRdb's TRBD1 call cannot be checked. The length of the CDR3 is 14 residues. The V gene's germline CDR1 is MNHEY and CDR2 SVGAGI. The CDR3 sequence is CASSYTDPGDTQYF.

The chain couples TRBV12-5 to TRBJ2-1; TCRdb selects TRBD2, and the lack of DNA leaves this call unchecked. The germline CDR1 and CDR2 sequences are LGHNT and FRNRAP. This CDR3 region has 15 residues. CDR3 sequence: CASGLIGGSDNEQFF.

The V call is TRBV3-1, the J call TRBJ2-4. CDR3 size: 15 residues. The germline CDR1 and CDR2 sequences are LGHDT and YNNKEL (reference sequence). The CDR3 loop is CASSVNSLAKNIQYF.

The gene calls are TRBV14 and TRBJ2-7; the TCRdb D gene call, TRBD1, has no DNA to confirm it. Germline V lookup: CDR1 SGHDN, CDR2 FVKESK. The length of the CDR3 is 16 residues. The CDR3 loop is CASSRTGTGGSYEQYF.

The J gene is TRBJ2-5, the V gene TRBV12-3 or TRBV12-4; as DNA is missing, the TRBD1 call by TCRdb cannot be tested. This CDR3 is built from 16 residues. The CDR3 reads CASSPLGAGVGETQYF.

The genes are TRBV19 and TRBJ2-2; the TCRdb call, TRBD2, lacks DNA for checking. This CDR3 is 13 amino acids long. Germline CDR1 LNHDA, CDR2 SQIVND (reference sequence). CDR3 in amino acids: CASSHGLGGELFF.